A selection of T cell receptor beta chains follows, all from one sample in a study of blood T cells in healthy people across ages. TCRdb re-analysed the 5' RACE reads in MiXCR, keeping a single row per CDR3 protein. Of approximately 810,000 distinct CDR3 sequences in the sample, around 28% were seen once. What was sequenced was blood. Receptor source: an elderly woman in good health. Each CDR3 is given with its conserved first and last residue. The order of the fields is J gene, V gene, clone size, D gene, CDR3 DNA, CDR3 protein. The D gene is left open where the match is weak. Not every row has a clone size; where given, it reads once, few, many or a size class.

J: TRBJ2-2
V: TRBV28
size: -
D: TRBD2
DNA: TGTGCCAGCAGTTCGTGGACTAGCGGTGGTACCGGGGAGCTGTTTTTT
CDR3: CASSSWTSGGTGELFF

J: TRBJ2-1
V: TRBV7-2
size: -
D: TRBD1
DNA: TGTGCCAGCAGCTTCATGGCGGGACAGGGGATTAATGAGCAGTTCTTC
CDR3: CASSFMAGQGINEQFF

J: TRBJ2-7
V: TRBV7-2
size: -
D: -
DNA: TGTGCCAGCAGCCGGGGACTCGCGAGCTCCTACGAGCAGTACTTC
CDR3: CASSRGLASSYEQYF

J: TRBJ2-2
V: TRBV12-3/TRBV12-4
size: -
D: TRBD1
DNA: TGTGCCAGCAGTACCCGAAGGACAGGGCTAAACACCGGGGAGCTGTTTTTT
CDR3: CASSTRRTGLNTGELFF

J: TRBJ2-1
V: TRBV25-1
size: many
D: -
DNA: TGTGCCAGCTCGACTAGGTACAATGAGCAGTTCTTC
CDR3: CASSTRYNEQFF

J: TRBJ2-7
V: TRBV3-1
size: many
D: -
DNA: TGTGCCAGCAGCCAAGCCCTAAAGTCAACCTACGAGCAGTACTTC
CDR3: CASSQALKSTYEQYF

J: TRBJ1-1
V: TRBV29-1
size: many
D: -
DNA: TGCAGCGTCAACAGGGATATGAACACTGAAGCTTTCTTT
CDR3: CSVNRDMNTEAFF

J: TRBJ2-1
V: TRBV7-9
size: many
D: TRBD2
DNA: TGTGCCAGCAGCTTAATGGCTAGCGGGCCCGGTTTTTCCTACAATGAGCAGTTCTTC
CDR3: CASSLMASGPGFSYNEQFF

J: TRBJ2-5
V: TRBV6-1
size: many
D: -
DNA: TGCGCCAGCAGTGAGAGGGGTGGAGAGACCCAGTACTTC
CDR3: CASSERGGETQYF

J: TRBJ1-5
V: TRBV2
size: few
D: -
DNA: TGTGCCAGCAGTGAACCTGGACACGTTCATAGCAATCAGCCCCAGCATTTT
CDR3: CASSEPGHVHSNQPQHF

J: TRBJ2-1
V: TRBV18
size: many
D: -
DNA: TGTGCCAGCTCACCACCGGTACAACAGAGGAATGAGCAGTTCTTC
CDR3: CASSPPVQQRNEQFF

J: TRBJ2-1
V: TRBV7-2
size: many
D: -
DNA: TGTGCCAGCAGCTCCGATCCTCTAGGGAATGAGCAGTTCTTC
CDR3: CASSSDPLGNEQFF

J: TRBJ2-6
V: TRBV18
size: -
D: -
DNA: TGTGCCAGCGTGCGTACTGGGGCCAACGTCCTGACTTTC
CDR3: CASVRTGANVLTF

J: TRBJ1-1
V: TRBV27
size: -
D: -
DNA: TGTGCCAGCAGTCCGGCGCGGATTATGAACACTGAAGCTTTCTTT
CDR3: CASSPARIMNTEAFF

J: TRBJ2-3
V: TRBV5-1
size: once
D: -
DNA: TGCGCCAGCAGAGAGGAAATGACAGATACGCAGTATTTT
CDR3: CASREEMTDTQYF

J: TRBJ1-1
V: TRBV6-2/TRBV6-3
size: -
D: -
DNA: TGTGCCAGCAGTTACACGCCCCAGGGTGAAGCTTTCTTT
CDR3: CASSYTPQGEAFF

J: TRBJ1-2
V: TRBV11-2
size: many
D: -
DNA: TGTGCCAGCAGCCCCACAGGGAGTGGCTACACCTTC
CDR3: CASSPTGSGYTF

J: TRBJ2-7
V: TRBV7-2
size: many
D: -
DNA: TGTGCCAGCAGCTTAGCGAAGAACGGTGCCTACGAGCAGTACTTC
CDR3: CASSLAKNGAYEQYF

J: TRBJ2-7
V: TRBV5-1
size: many
D: -
DNA: TGCGCCAGCAGCCCCCCGGACAGCGGTACTACCGAGCAGTACTTC
CDR3: CASSPPDSGTTEQYF

J: TRBJ1-1
V: TRBV15
size: many
D: -
DNA: TGTGCCACCAGCAGAGGCCCCGAGTCCAGGAGACATGAAGCTTTCTTT
CDR3: CATSRGPESRRHEAFF

J: TRBJ1-5
V: TRBV7-2
size: -
D: -
DNA: TGTGCCAGCAGCTTTGCGGCAGGTGATCAGCCCCAGCATTTT
CDR3: CASSFAAGDQPQHF

J: TRBJ2-7
V: TRBV7-6
size: few
D: -
DNA: TGTGCCAGCGGAGGGCGGGGTACCTACGAGCAGTACTTC
CDR3: CASGGRGTYEQYF

J: TRBJ1-5
V: TRBV20-1
size: -
D: -
DNA: TGCAGTGCCATCTCCCCGCGGGGGAGCAATCAGCCCCAGCATTTT
CDR3: CSAISPRGSNQPQHF

J: TRBJ1-1
V: TRBV29-1
size: -
D: -
DNA: TGCAGCGCTGGACAGCAAACGGGCACTGAAGCTTTCTTT
CDR3: CSAGQQTGTEAFF

J: TRBJ2-1
V: TRBV5-1
size: -
D: TRBD2
DNA: TGCGCCAGCAGCTTGGTCCTAGCGGGGAGGGACAATGAGCAGTTCTTC
CDR3: CASSLVLAGRDNEQFF

J: TRBJ2-1
V: TRBV12-3/TRBV12-4
size: many
D: -
DNA: TGTGCCAGCACTCAGACCACAGGTGCGAATGAGCAGTTCTTC
CDR3: CASTQTTGANEQFF

J: TRBJ2-1
V: TRBV7-2
size: -
D: -
DNA: TGTGCCAGCAGCTTAGTTTTCCGGGATGAGCAGTTCTTC
CDR3: CASSLVFRDEQFF

J: TRBJ1-5
V: TRBV27
size: -
D: -
DNA: TGTGCCAGCAGTCGACGAATTAGCAATCAGCCCCAGCATTTT
CDR3: CASSRRISNQPQHF

J: TRBJ1-2
V: TRBV5-1
size: many
D: -
DNA: TGCGCCAGCAGCTTGGAGGCAGGAGCTAACTATGGCTACACCTTC
CDR3: CASSLEAGANYGYTF

J: TRBJ2-6
V: TRBV4-3
size: many
D: -
DNA: TGCGCCAGCAGCCAAGATATCCTAAGGGGGGCCAACGTCCTGACTTTC
CDR3: CASSQDILRGANVLTF

J: TRBJ2-5
V: TRBV6-5
size: many
D: TRBD1
DNA: TGTGCCAGCAGATCCGGGACAGGGTTTGGGACCCAGTACTTC
CDR3: CASRSGTGFGTQYF

J: TRBJ2-3
V: TRBV10-3
size: few
D: TRBD1
DNA: TGTGCCATCAGCGACAGGGGGCACTCAGATACGCAGTATTTT
CDR3: CAISDRGHSDTQYF

J: TRBJ2-2
V: TRBV5-1
size: many
D: -
DNA: TGCGCCAGCACTGAAGGGACGGCCAACACCGGGGAGCTGTTTTTT
CDR3: CASTEGTANTGELFF

J: TRBJ2-5
V: TRBV3-1
size: many
D: -
DNA: TGTGCCAGCAGCCCAGCAAGGGGCCAAGAGACCCAGTACTTC
CDR3: CASSPARGQETQYF

J: TRBJ1-2
V: TRBV3-1
size: many
D: -
DNA: TGTGCCAGCAGCCCCCCGGTTGTTCTGCGGGCTAACTATGGCTACACCTTC
CDR3: CASSPPVVLRANYGYTF

J: TRBJ2-1
V: TRBV7-2
size: -
D: TRBD1
DNA: TGTGCCAGCAGCCAACCCGGGACAGGGAAAGAGACCCAGTTCTTC
CDR3: CASSQPGTGKETQFF

J: TRBJ2-7
V: TRBV12-3/TRBV12-4
size: few
D: -
DNA: TGTGCCAGCAGTTTTGCCCAGGGGCTCCCCTCCTACGAGCAGTACTTC
CDR3: CASSFAQGLPSYEQYF

J: TRBJ1-4
V: TRBV27
size: -
D: -
DNA: TGTGCCAGCAGCGCATTAGGGACGGGTAATGAAAAACTGTTTTTT
CDR3: CASSALGTGNEKLFF

J: TRBJ2-1
V: TRBV28
size: many
D: TRBD1
DNA: TGTGCCAGCAGTCCTCTTCCCGGACAGGGACGCTCCTACAATGAGCAGTTCTTC
CDR3: CASSPLPGQGRSYNEQFF

J: TRBJ2-5
V: TRBV6-5
size: many
D: TRBD1
DNA: TGTGCCAGCAGGCCGGGACAGTTGTGGGAGACCCAGTACTTC
CDR3: CASRPGQLWETQYF

J: TRBJ1-6
V: TRBV7-9
size: -
D: -
DNA: TGTGCCAGCAGCTTTAGAGCACAGGGTGGCTCACCCCTCCACTTT
CDR3: CASSFRAQGGSPLHF

J: TRBJ2-6
V: TRBV20-1
size: many
D: -
DNA: TGCAGTGCTAGTCAGAGCTCTGGGGCCAACGTCCTGACTTTC
CDR3: CSASQSSGANVLTF

J: TRBJ1-4
V: TRBV6-6
size: few
D: -
DNA: TGTGCCAGCAGAGGGGGTCCCGTTGAAAAACTGTTTTTT
CDR3: CASRGGPVEKLFF

J: TRBJ2-5
V: TRBV18
size: many
D: -
DNA: TGTGCCAGCTCACGGGCCAGGGGAGAGACCCAGTACTTC
CDR3: CASSRARGETQYF

J: TRBJ2-2
V: TRBV28
size: many
D: -
DNA: TGTGCCAGCAGTTTGAGGGGGATAAACACCGGGGAGCTGTTTTTT
CDR3: CASSLRGINTGELFF

J: TRBJ2-7
V: TRBV2
size: many
D: TRBD1
DNA: TGTGCCACCAGACAGGGGGGGTCCTACGAGCAGTACTTC
CDR3: CATRQGGSYEQYF

J: TRBJ2-1
V: TRBV7-2
size: once
D: -
DNA: TGTGCCAGCAGCTTAGTGTTCACTGAGCAGTTCTTC
CDR3: CASSLVFTEQFF

J: TRBJ1-5
V: TRBV5-1
size: -
D: -
DNA: TGCGCCAGCAGCTTGGGACCGAATGACGGTCAGCCCCAGCATTTT
CDR3: CASSLGPNDGQPQHF

J: TRBJ2-7
V: TRBV7-9
size: -
D: -
DNA: TGTGCCAGCAGTCCGAGCGGCTACAATGAGCAGTACTTC
CDR3: CASSPSGYNEQYF

J: TRBJ2-6
V: TRBV5-1
size: many
D: TRBD1
DNA: TGCGCCAGCAGCTTGGATAAAAGGGGACAGGGTGGGTCTGGGGCCAACGTCCTGACTTTC
CDR3: CASSLDKRGQGGSGANVLTF

J: TRBJ1-3
V: TRBV29-1
size: few
D: -
DNA: TGCAGCGTTGAAGATGGAGGAAACACCATATATTTT
CDR3: CSVEDGGNTIYF